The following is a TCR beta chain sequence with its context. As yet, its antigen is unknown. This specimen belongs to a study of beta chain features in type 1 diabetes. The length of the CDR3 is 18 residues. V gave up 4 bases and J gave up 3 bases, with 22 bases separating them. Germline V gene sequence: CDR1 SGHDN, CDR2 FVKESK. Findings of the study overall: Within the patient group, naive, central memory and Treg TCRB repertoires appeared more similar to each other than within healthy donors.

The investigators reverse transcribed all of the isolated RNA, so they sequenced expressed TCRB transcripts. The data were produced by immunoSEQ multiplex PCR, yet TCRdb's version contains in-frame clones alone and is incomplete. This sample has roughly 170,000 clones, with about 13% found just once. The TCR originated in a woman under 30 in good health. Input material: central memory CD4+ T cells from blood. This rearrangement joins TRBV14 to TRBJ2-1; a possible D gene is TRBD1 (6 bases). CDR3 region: CASSPLIETGIRYNEQFF. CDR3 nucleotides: TGTGCCAGCAGCCCCCTAATCGAAACAGGGATCCGCTACAATGAGCAGTTCTTC. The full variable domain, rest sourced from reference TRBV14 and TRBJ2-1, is EAGVTQFPSHSVIEKGQTVTLRCDPISGHDNLYWYRRVMGKEIKFLLHFVKESKQDESGMPNNRFLAERTGGTYSTLKVQPAELEDSGVYFCASSPLIETGIRYNEQFFGPGTRLTVL.